These 16 T cell receptor beta chains were sequenced from one sample in a study of T cell responses to AZD1222 COVID-19 vaccine (dated by TCRdb to the early 2020s). The intended sense of this specimen's time point label: baseline before first vaccination. The library was prepared using the immunoSEQ multiplex PCR assay. TCRdb re-hosts the immuneACCESS table, in-frame sequences only. Its copies lack some clones; in the studies checked, an unresolved V gene accounts for under half of them, and the cause for the rest is not known. Here the sample has some 120,000 clones; 93% occur a single time. The ten largest account for 0.9% to 0.95% of the sample. This sample comprised peripheral blood, obtained on day 0 of AZD1222 vaccination. All receptors derive from an adult in good health.

The gene calls are TRBV15 and TRBJ1-2; D not certain. Germline V gene sequence: CDR1 LNHNV, CDR2 YYDKDF (reference sequence). The CDR3 runs 13 residues. Trimming removed 0 bases at V and 11 bases at J, with 13 bases between. The CDR3 DNA is TGTGCCACCAGCAGAGATGGTCAAACGGGTTACACCTTC. Residues: CATSRDGQTGYTF.

This chain uses TRBV24-1 with TRBJ2-3; TRBD2 agrees at 14 bases. With V trimmed by 3 bases and J by 5 bases, 9 bases remained unmatched. In germline, CDR1 is KGHDR, CDR2 SFDVKD. The CDR3 spans 18 residues. The CDR3 here is CATSDGLTSGGAGDTQYF. CDR3 bases: TGTGCCACCAGTGATGGATTGACTAGCGGGGGGGCGGGAGATACGCAGTATTTT.

The chain is built from TRBV6-5 and TRBJ1-1; D call uncertain. Trimming removed 7 bases from V and 6 bases from J, with 12 bases in between. The V gene's germline CDR1 is MNHEY and CDR2 SVGAGI. This CDR3 has 12 amino acids. The CDR3 DNA sequence: TGTGCCAGCACCCTGCTGGAATCTGAAGCTTTCTTT. This gives the protein CASTLLESEAFF.

The chain is built from TRBV14 and TRBJ2-2, with TRBD2 matching over 8 bases. V shed 2 bases, J shed 6 bases, and the junction held 11 bases outside the gene matches. The CDR3 is made up of 17 amino acids. Looked up from germline, CDR1 is SGHDN and CDR2 is FVKESK. The CDR3, as DNA: TGTGCCAGCAGCCAATACTCAGGACTAGCACGTCCCGGGGAGCTGTTTTTT. The encoded protein is CASSQYSGLARPGELFF.

This rearrangement joins TRBV7-4 to TRBJ1-3; possible D gene TRBD1, 6 bases. This CDR3 comprises 17 residues. V shed 5 bases and J shed 0 bases, with 17 bases lying between them. Looked up from germline, CDR1 is SGHVT and CDR2 is SQSDAQ. The CDR3 coding sequence is TGTGCCAGCAGCGCCTACAGGGACCCCTTCTCTGGAAACACCATATATTTT. It specifies CASSAYRDPFSGNTIYF.

This chain connects TRBV29-1 to TRBJ1-2; TRBD1 matches at 7 bases. V shed 3 bases and J 2 bases; nucleotides not matched to a gene: 9. Germline V gene lookup returns CDR1 SQVTM and CDR2 ANQGSEA. CDR3 length: 15 amino acids. The DNA of the CDR3 is TGCAGCGTTGATGACAGGGACATTGGGAACTATGGCTACACCTTC. It codes for CSVDDRDIGNYGYTF.

The rearrangement uses TRBV5-6 and TRBJ1-1; D is unresolved. The V end was cut by 4 bases, the J end by 4 bases, with 11 bases between. The CDR3 is 13 amino acids. From germline, CDR1 is SGHDT and CDR2 YYEEEE. As DNA, the CDR3 is TGTGCCAGCAGCGCAAGGTTTTTCACTGAAGCTTTCTTT. It yields the protein CASSARFFTEAFF.

In the case of this clone: Other DNA sequences from this sample encode an identical CDR3 as well. In DNA form, the CDR3 reads TGTGCCAGCAGTTATGATAGCAATCAGCCCCAGCATTTT. Translation gives CASSYDSNQPQHF. The V gene is TRBV6-5, the J gene TRBJ1-5; D unresolved. The CDR3 consists of 13 residues. The ends were cut back, 3 bases at V and 0 bases at J, with 3 bases in the middle. The V gene's germline CDR1 is MNHEY and CDR2 SVGAGI.

This chain uses TRBV7-9 with TRBJ2-7; a possible D gene is TRBD2 (6 bases). Looked up from germline, CDR1 is SEHNR and CDR2 is FQNEAQ (reference sequence). Trimming took 5 bases from V and 2 from J, leaving 7 bases between them. The CDR3 extends over 12 amino acids. CDR3 sequence (DNA): TGTGCCAGCAGCACGGGAGCCTACGAGCAGTACTTC. Amino acid sequence: CASSTGAYEQYF.

This chain uses TRBV6-6 with TRBJ1-2; D perhaps matches TRBD1 (6 bases). V was pared by 7 bases and J by 4 bases, with 13 bases between. Germline V CDR1 and CDR2: MNHNY, SVGAGI (reference sequence). This CDR3 contains 13 residues. As DNA, the CDR3 is TGTGCCAGCACAGGGGCCCCTCTCTATGGCTACACCTTC. Its translation is CASTGAPLYGYTF.

The rearrangement uses TRBV6-5 and TRBJ1-1; 9 nucleotides agree with TRBD1. The length of the CDR3 is 14 residues. Per germline, CDR1 MNHEY and CDR2 SVGAGI. The V gene end was trimmed by 7 bases and the J gene end by 4 bases; junction bases not matched to a gene: 7. The CDR3 DNA reads as TGTGCCAGCAAGACAGGGGGGCGAAGCACTGAAGCTTTCTTT. This codes for CASKTGGRSTEAFF.

The chain recombines TRBV9 with TRBJ1-1; D might be TRBD1 (6 bases). CDR3 size: 17 residues. Trimming took off 2 bases at V and 0 bases at J, with 17 bases between the two ends. Germline CDR1 is SGDLS and CDR2 is YYNGEE. CDR3 bases: TGTGCCAGCAGCGTTGATTTGGGGGACACCATGAACACTGAAGCTTTCTTT. This translates into CASSVDLGDTMNTEAFF.

The chain is built from TRBV29-1 and TRBJ2-1; tentatively, D is TRBD2 (5 bases). The CDR3 covers 16 residues. With 2 bases removed from V and 0 bases from J, the gap between germline ends came to 14 bases. The germline V gene has CDR1 SQVTM and CDR2 ANQGSEA. The CDR3 DNA follows: TGCAGCGTTGAATCGGTGCTGGGGAGCTCCTACAATGAGCAGTTCTTC. Translating gives CSVESVLGSSYNEQFF.

The chain links TRBV16 to TRBJ2-7, with D maybe TRBD1 (5 bases). Between the trimmed V and J ends, which lost 4 bases and 7 bases, there was a span of 17 bases. Germline V gene data show CDR1 as KGHSY and CDR2 as FQNENV. CDR3 length equals 14 residues. CDR3 nucleotide sequence: TGTGCCAGCAGCCGAATAAGGGGTTCACAGGAGCAGTACTTC. This gives the protein CASSRIRGSQEQYF.

The chain is built from TRBV9 and TRBJ2-3, with D hard to call. The length of the CDR3 is 15 residues. CDR1 is SGDLS, CDR2 YYNGEE, per germline. V lost 1 base and J 3 bases, leaving 12 bases between the germline ends. This chain's CDR3 is CASSVLPEATDTQYF. Written as DNA, the CDR3 is TGTGCCAGCAGCGTACTGCCTGAGGCTACAGATACGCAGTATTTT.

The CDR3 nucleotides are TGTGCCAGCAGCTTAAGCACTGAAGCTTTCTTT. Amino acids: CASSLSTEAFF. The V and J genes are TRBV7-9 and TRBJ1-1; the D is unclear. Trimming removed 2 bases at V and 4 bases at J, with 2 bases between. This CDR3 contains 11 residues. Per the germline V gene, CDR1 is SEHNR and CDR2 is FQNEAQ (reference sequence).